The clone carrying this T cell receptor (beta chain) was counted between two and nine times. The antigen is undetermined. The sample is drawn from a study of T cell repertoires in cytomegalovirus infection. As for the study in general: Signatures in public TCR beta sequences pointed to both CMV infection and matching HLA type.

TCRdb recomputed calls from the reads with MiXCR, one row per CDR3 protein. This sample carries some 590,000 distinct CDR3 sequences, approximately 40% of them seen once, and the ten largest clones take over 45%. This receptor was identified in a human donor in good health (CMV status not recorded). Some clones in this sample may be carry-over from other donors' samples. The sample here was cultured PBMCs, taken from culture after CMV antigen stimulation.

The CDR3 bases are TGTGCCAGCAGTTACGGGCCGGAATCCCCACCCCATGAGCAGTTCTTC. Protein product: CASSYGPESPPHEQFF. V is TRBV6-2 or TRBV6-3 and J is TRBJ2-1; D is uncertain. CDR3 size: 16 residues. Trimming took off 2 bases at V and 8 bases at J, with 19 bases between the two ends. Germline loops: CDR1 MNHEY, CDR2 SVGEGT.